The rows below give T cell receptor beta chains drawn from one sample of a study of blood T cell repertoires in COVID-19. TCRdb keeps only in-frame clones here, not all; method: immunoSEQ multiplex PCR. The table includes around 140,000 clones, roughly 80% detected once. Sequencing input: peripheral blood. These receptors all stem from a man in his 70s who had recovered from COVID-19. Both conserved end residues are part of each CDR3. A D gene is named only where the DNA matches it firmly. Clone size appears in some rows only: once, few, many, or a class for an expanded clone.

v_gene	j_gene	abundance	d_gene	CDR3nt	CDR3aa
TRBV19	TRBJ2-3	.	TRBD1	TGTGCCAGTAGTTCTTGGGGACAGGGTAAGATTCCCGATACGCAGTATTTT	CASSSWGQGKIPDTQYF
TRBV7-2	TRBJ1-2	few	.	TGTGCCAGCAGCTTAGACCTGACAACCTACGGTGGCTACACCTTC	CASSLDLTTYGGYTF
TRBV19	TRBJ1-1	.	.	TGTGCCAGTAGTGCCCAACAGGGCTCGAACACTGAAGCTTTCTTT	CASSAQQGSNTEAFF
TRBV5-4	TRBJ2-1	few	TRBD2	TGTGCCAGCAGCCGACAACTAGCGGGAGGGAGAGAGCAGTTCTTC	CASSRQLAGGREQFF
TRBV27	TRBJ2-1	.	TRBD2	TGTGCCAGCAGTCCGGGGACTAGCGGGAGTAATGAGCAGTTCTTC	CASSPGTSGSNEQFF
TRBV10-2	TRBJ1-5	once	.	TGCGCCAGCAGTGAGTCAGGGGGTTATAGCAATCAGCCCCAGCATTTT	CASSESGGYSNQPQHF
TRBV20-1	TRBJ1-1	.	.	TGCAGTGCTAGATTTTTAACTGAAGCTTTCTTT	CSARFLTEAFF
TRBV19	TRBJ2-7	.	TRBD1	TGTGCTACGGCACAGGGGAGTGACGAGCAGTACTTC	CATAQGSDEQYF
TRBV29-1	TRBJ2-1	.	TRBD2	TGCAGCGTTACCAAAGCGGGAGCCCCCGATGAGCAGTTCTTC	CSVTKAGAPDEQFF
TRBV19	TRBJ2-7	.	TRBD1	TGTGCCAGTAGTTCAAGGACAGGGGCCCTCTACGAGCAGTACTTC	CASSSRTGALYEQYF
TRBV10-2	TRBJ2-7	few	TRBD2	TGCGCCAGCAGTGAGTCGAATCGGGGGGTCAACGAGCAGTACTTC	CASSESNRGVNEQYF
TRBV5-4	TRBJ1-6	.	.	TGTGCCAGCAGCTCCCAAGGTCCCGGGGAGTCACCCCTCCACTTT	CASSSQGPGESPLHF
TRBV19	TRBJ1-2	once	.	TGTGCCAGTAGTACTTGGACAGCTAACTATGGCTACACCTTC	CASSTWTANYGYTF
TRBV5-1	TRBJ1-4	.	.	TGCGCCAGCAGCTTGTTTGGGGGGGCCTTTAATGAAAAACTGTTTTTT	CASSLFGGAFNEKLFF
TRBV4-3	TRBJ1-4	.	TRBD1	TGCGCCAGCAGCCAAAATTCCGGGACAGGGTCTGAAAAACTGTTTTTT	CASSQNSGTGSEKLFF
TRBV6-6	TRBJ2-5	.	TRBD1	TGTGCCGGCTCGGCTGGGACAGGAGATGAGACCCAGTACTTC	CAGSAGTGDETQYF
TRBV13	TRBJ1-5	.	TRBD1	TGTGCCAACCAGCCAAGGGGGCGTGGCAACAATCAGCCCCAGCATTTT	CANQPRGRGNNQPQHF
TRBV4-1	TRBJ2-7	.	TRBD2	TGCGCCAGCAGCCAAGCCCTACCTAAGCCGGGGGGCTACGAGCAGTACTTC	CASSQALPKPGGYEQYF
TRBV6-1	TRBJ2-1	.	.	TGTGCCAGCAGTGGGGGCTGGGCTGATGAGCAGTTCTTC	CASSGGWADEQFF
TRBV2	TRBJ2-7	.	TRBD1	TGTGCCAGCAGCCCGGACAGGATTTACGAGCAGTACTTC	CASSPDRIYEQYF
TRBV11-3	TRBJ2-5	.	TRBD1	TGTGCCAGCAGCCTTGGACAGGGGGCCCAAGAGACCCAGTACTTC	CASSLGQGAQETQYF
TRBV2	TRBJ1-2	.	.	TGTGCCAGCAGTGAAGTCAGGGCTGACTATGGCTACACCTTC	CASSEVRADYGYTF
TRBV5-4	TRBJ1-1	.	TRBD1	TGTGCCAGCAGCTTGCAGGGGGCATACACTGAAGCTTTCTTT	CASSLQGAYTEAFF
TRBV27	TRBJ2-1	.	.	TGTGCCAGCAGCCACGGCGGGATGAATGAGCAGTTCTTC	CASSHGGMNEQFF
TRBV7-9	TRBJ1-6	.	.	TGTGCCAGCAGTTCGCTCCAGAATTCACCCCTCCACTTT	CASSSLQNSPLHF